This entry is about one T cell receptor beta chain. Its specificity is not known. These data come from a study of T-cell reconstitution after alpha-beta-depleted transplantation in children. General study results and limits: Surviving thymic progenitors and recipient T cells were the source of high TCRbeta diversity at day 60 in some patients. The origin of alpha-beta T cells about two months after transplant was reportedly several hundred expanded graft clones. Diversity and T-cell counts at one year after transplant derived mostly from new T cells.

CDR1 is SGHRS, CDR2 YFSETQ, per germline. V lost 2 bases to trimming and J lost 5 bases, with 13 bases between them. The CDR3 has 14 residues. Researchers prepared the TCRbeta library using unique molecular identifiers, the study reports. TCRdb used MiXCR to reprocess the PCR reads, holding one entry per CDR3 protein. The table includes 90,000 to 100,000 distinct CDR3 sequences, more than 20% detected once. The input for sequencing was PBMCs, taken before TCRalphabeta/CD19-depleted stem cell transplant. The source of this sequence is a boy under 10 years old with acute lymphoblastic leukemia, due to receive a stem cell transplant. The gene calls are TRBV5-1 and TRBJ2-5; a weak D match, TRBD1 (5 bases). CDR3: CASSLAQGRETQYF. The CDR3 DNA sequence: TGCGCCAGCAGCTTAGCCCAGGGTCGGGAGACCCAGTACTTC.